These 22 T cell receptor beta chains were sequenced from one sample in a study of PD-1 blockade in classical Hodgkin lymphoma. The time point: newly diagnosed, previously untreated cHL patient sample. From thawed PBMCs, CD4+ T cells were purified using magnetic negative selection. Clones were read by immunoSEQ multiplex PCR, and TCRdb kept only the in-frame ones, dropping some. The table records around 20,000 clones, about 85% of them present only once. Sequencing input: CD4+ T cells from blood. The receptors here all came from a human donor with classical Hodgkin lymphoma.

The sample holds a few counts of this clone. The chain uses TRBV28 and TRBJ1-5, with 7 bases aligning to TRBD1. This CDR3 has 15 amino acids. V shed 6 bases, J shed 7 bases, and the junction held 12 bases outside the gene matches. The germline CDR1 and CDR2 sequences are MDHEN and SYDVKM. The CDR3 region has the DNA TGTGCCAGCAGACCCTCAGACAGGGAGCGGCAGCCCCAGCATTTT. Protein: CASRPSDRERQPQHF.

The J gene is TRBJ2-1, the V gene TRBV5-1; 11 bases line up with TRBD2. CDR3 length equals 14 residues. From germline, CDR1 is SGHRS and CDR2 YFSETQ. V shed 3 bases, J shed 6 bases, and the junction held 2 bases outside the gene matches. CDR3 coding DNA: TGCGCCAGCAGCTATAGCGGGAGGGTCAATGAGCAGTTCTTC. The encoded protein is CASSYSGRVNEQFF.

The chain has TRBV7-3 and TRBJ2-2; D gene uncertain. Trimming took off 1 base at V and 0 bases at J, with 15 bases between the two ends. Germline CDR1 is SGHTA and CDR2 is FQGTGA. CDR3 length: 18 residues. CDR3: CASSLNSAGPPNTGELFF. CDR3 nucleotides: TGTGCCAGCAGCTTAAATTCAGCCGGGCCTCCGAACACCGGGGAGCTGTTTTTT.

This chain joins TRBV5-8 and TRBJ1-2, with 7 nucleotides matching TRBD1. Per the germline V gene, CDR1 is SGHTS and CDR2 is YDEGEE. This CDR3 has 15 residues. J lost 4 bases, V lost 0 bases, and 6 bases had no gene match. The CDR3 sequence: CASSLGRGVSYGYTF. The CDR3 DNA follows: TGTGCCAGCAGCTTGGGCAGGGGGGTGAGCTATGGCTACACCTTC.

This chain joins TRBV28 and TRBJ1-6; the match to TRBD1 covers 9 bases. CDR3 length equals 15 residues. J lost 10 bases, V lost 6 bases, and 10 bases had no gene match. CDR1 and CDR2 (germline): MDHEN, SYDVKM. CDR3 loop: CASRTGQGVLSPLHF. DNA for the CDR3: TGTGCCAGCAGAACGGGACAGGGAGTTTTGTCACCCCTCCACTTT. Drawing the rest from reference TRBV28 and TRBJ1-6, the complete variable domain is DVKVTQSSRYLVKRTGEKVFLECVQDMDHENMFWYRQDPGLGLRLIYFSYDVKMKEKGDIPEGYSVSREKKERFSLILESASTNQTSMYLCASRTGQGVLSPLHFGNGTRLTVT.

CDR3 residues: CASSDGQGATDTQYF. The CDR3 nucleotides are TGTGCCAGCAGTGACGGACAGGGGGCCACAGATACGCAGTATTTT. This chain joins TRBV6-1 and TRBJ2-3, with 11 bases lining up with TRBD1. CDR3 length: 15 residues. CDR1 and CDR2 from the germline V gene are MNHNS and SASEGT. J lost 2 bases, V lost 3 bases, and 1 base had no gene match.

The chain is built from TRBV6-5 and TRBJ2-2; D gene uncertain. Germline CDR1 reads MNHEY; CDR2 reads SVGAGI. The CDR3 extends over 13 amino acids. V lost 8 bases and J lost 7, with 14 bases in between. CDR3 loop: CASLMGLGGELFF. CDR3 sequence (DNA): TGTGCCAGCCTTATGGGCCTAGGCGGGGAGCTGTTTTTT.

A single count supports this clone. V is TRBV11-3 and J is TRBJ2-1, with D possibly matching TRBD2 (6 bases). The CDR3 has 17 residues. Germline-derived CDR1 and CDR2 are SGHNT and YENEEA. Trimming left V 5 bases short and J 5 bases short, with 22 bases between. Written as DNA, the CDR3 is TGTGCCAGCAGCGGAGGCGGGGCCCAGAGCTTAAACAATGAGCAGTTCTTC. Amino acid sequence: CASSGGGAQSLNNEQFF.

The chain is built from TRBV29-1 and TRBJ2-1; 11 bases line up with TRBD2. The CDR3 consists of 15 residues. The ends lost 3 bases at V and 3 bases at J; junction bases unmatched: 4. The germline V gene has CDR1 SQVTM and CDR2 ANQGSEA. In DNA form, the CDR3 reads TGCAGCGTTGAGAGTCTAGCGGGAGGCTACAATGAGCAGTTCTTC. Its translation is CSVESLAGGYNEQFF.

The chain carries TRBV5-1 and TRBJ2-1; 11 bases map to TRBD1. Germline V CDR1 and CDR2: SGHRS, YFSETQ. J was trimmed by 10 bases and V by 0 bases; bases with no gene match: 12. This CDR3 spans 17 amino acids. The CDR3 spells CASSLGPGQGGTREQFF. The DNA for the CDR3 is TGCGCCAGCAGCTTGGGACCGGGACAGGGGGGGACAAGGGAGCAGTTCTTC.

J is TRBJ2-3 and V is TRBV5-8; D not resolved. V gave up 1 base and J gave up 3 bases, with 9 bases separating them. Per germline, CDR1 SGHTS and CDR2 YDEGEE. The CDR3 is made up of 14 amino acids. The CDR3, as DNA: TGTGCCAGCAGCTTGAGGGTAGATACAGATACGCAGTATTTT. The encoded protein is CASSLRVDTDTQYF.

The rearrangement uses TRBV7-8 and TRBJ2-7, with D perhaps matching TRBD1 (6 bases). Trimming removed 1 base from V and 6 bases from J, with 16 bases in between. The germline CDR1 and CDR2 sequences are SGHVS and FQNEAQ. The CDR3 runs to 15 residues. The CDR3, as DNA: TGTGCCAGCAGCTTAGTAGAACAGGGAGTAAGCGAGCAGTACTTC. Residues: CASSLVEQGVSEQYF.

The rearrangement links TRBV6-6 to TRBJ2-2; D is ambiguous. Germline V CDR1 and CDR2: MNHNY, SVGAGI (reference sequence). V was pared by 6 bases and J by 6 bases, with 11 bases between. The CDR3 has 13 residues. The CDR3 DNA follows: TGTGCCAGCAGCCCCTGGTTATCCGGGGAGCTGTTTTTT. The encoded protein is CASSPWLSGELFF.

The rearrangement links TRBV19 to TRBJ2-7; the match to TRBD2 covers 8 bases. The CDR3 has 15 amino acids. V lost 7 bases, J lost 4 bases, and 12 bases stayed unmatched. Germline V gene sequence: CDR1 LNHDA, CDR2 SQIVND (reference sequence). For the CDR3, the DNA is TGTGCCAGTACAAGGTCGGTAGCGGGACCTTACGAGCAGTACTTC. Translated, it gives CASTRSVAGPYEQYF.

This chain uses TRBV7-2 with TRBJ2-1; D ambiguous. The CDR3 contains 14 residues. The V and J ends lost 5 bases and 3 bases respectively, with 11 bases between them. Germline-derived CDR1 and CDR2 are SGHTA and FQGNSA. CDR3: CASSPRTDYNEQFF. In DNA form, the CDR3 reads TGTGCCAGCAGCCCTAGGACGGACTACAATGAGCAGTTCTTC.

The V gene is TRBV18, the J gene TRBJ1-5, with 9 bases identical to TRBD1. There are 14 residues in the CDR3. CDR1 KGHSH and CDR2 LQKENI come from the germline V gene. V shed 1 base and J 7 bases; nucleotides not matched to a gene: 2. Written as DNA, the CDR3 is TGTGCCAGCTCACCACGGACAGGGGAACAGCCCCAGCATTTT. Its translation: CASSPRTGEQPQHF.

The gene calls are TRBV11-2 and TRBJ2-5; the D is unclear. The CDR3 extends over 13 amino acids. The V and J ends lost 4 bases and 1 base respectively, with 7 bases between them. CDR1 SGHAT and CDR2 FQNNGV come from the germline V gene. The CDR3 is CASSSQPQETQYF. CDR3 in DNA: TGTGCCAGCAGCTCCCAACCCCAAGAGACCCAGTACTTC.

This chain connects TRBV9 to TRBJ2-3; possibly TRBD1 for D (6 bases). The CDR3 runs 16 residues. V lost 2 bases and J 3 bases, leaving 16 bases between the germline ends. In germline, CDR1 is SGDLS, CDR2 YYNGEE. The CDR3 nucleotides are TGTGCCAGCAGCGTGACCCAGGGGATCGGAACAGATACGCAGTATTTT. This translates into CASSVTQGIGTDTQYF.

Only a few counts were recorded for this clone. This rearrangement joins TRBV15 to TRBJ2-3; 8 bases are a match to TRBD1. This CDR3 has 16 residues. The J segment lost 4 bases and the V segment lost 0 bases, leaving 6 bases of the junction unmatched. Germline assignment: CDR1 LNHNV and CDR2 YYDKDF (reference sequence). CDR3 region: CATSRDPMTGADTQYF. CDR3 DNA sequence: TGTGCCACCAGCAGAGATCCAATGACAGGGGCAGATACGCAGTATTTT.

The chain links TRBV2 to TRBJ2-2, with a possible D match to TRBD1 (6 bases). This CDR3 has 12 residues. V dropped 6 bases and J dropped 8 bases, with 10 bases sitting between them. CDR1 is SNHLY and CDR2 is FYNNEI in the germline V gene. CDR3 region: CASRYTGGELFF. In DNA, the CDR3 is TGTGCCAGCAGATATACAGGGGGGGAGCTGTTTTTT. Together with reference TRBV2 and TRBJ2-2, the CDR3 gives the full variable domain: EPEVTQTPSHQVTQMGQEVILRCVPISNHLYFYWYRQILGQKVEFLVSFYNNEISEKSEIFDDQFSVERPDGSNFTLKIRSTKLEDSAMYFCASRYTGGELFFGEGSRLTVL.

J is TRBJ1-2 and V is TRBV18; a weak D match, TRBD1 (5 bases). Between the trimmed V and J ends, which lost 3 bases and 4 bases, there was a span of 21 bases. The CDR3 consists of 17 residues. Germline lookup yields CDR1 KGHSH and CDR2 LQKENI. Here the CDR3 reads CASSPTAQVIGGYGYTF. The CDR3 bases are TGTGCCAGCTCACCCACCGCACAGGTAATAGGCGGCTATGGCTACACCTTC.

The chain employs TRBV30 and TRBJ2-1, with D possibly TRBD2 on 6 matching bases. Trimming stripped 0 bases from V and 8 bases from J, with 17 bases between. This CDR3 has 15 amino acids. CDR1 is GTSNPN, CDR2 SVGIG, per germline (reference sequence). The CDR3 protein is CAWSVYAGSWDEQFF. CDR3 nucleotide sequence: TGTGCCTGGAGTGTCTACGCGGGGTCTTGGGATGAGCAGTTCTTC.